Only one count was recorded for the clone carrying this T cell receptor beta chain. All of the donors resided in Nashville, Tennessee, and each was a Caucasian adult. The CDR3 is 16 amino acids. From germline, CDR1 is MRHNA and CDR2 SNTAGT. V shed 0 bases and J shed 5 bases, with 13 bases lying between them. The data derive from a study of shared clonotypes between healthy human individuals. Turning to the study itself: Two women and a few men aged 18 to 49 served as donors.

Per the authors' pipeline: ImmunoSEQ gave junction-only sequences without quality scores, so filtering differed. Clones were sequenced by immunoSEQ multiplex PCR, and TCRdb holds only the in-frame ones, with some missing. That table furnishes V, J and clone size, whereas the DNA furnished D and trimming. Here the sample spans hundreds of thousands of clones, 70% to 80% being singletons. Sequencing was performed on PBMCs. The sequence was obtained from a woman aged 35 to 49 in good health. Some clones in this sample may be carry-over from other donors' samples. The rearrangement joins TRBV6-4 to TRBJ1-4, with D unresolved. The CDR3 nucleotides read TGTGCCAGCAGTGACTCTCCCGGACTAGGAAATGAAAAACTGTTTTTT. Protein product: CASSDSPGLGNEKLFF.